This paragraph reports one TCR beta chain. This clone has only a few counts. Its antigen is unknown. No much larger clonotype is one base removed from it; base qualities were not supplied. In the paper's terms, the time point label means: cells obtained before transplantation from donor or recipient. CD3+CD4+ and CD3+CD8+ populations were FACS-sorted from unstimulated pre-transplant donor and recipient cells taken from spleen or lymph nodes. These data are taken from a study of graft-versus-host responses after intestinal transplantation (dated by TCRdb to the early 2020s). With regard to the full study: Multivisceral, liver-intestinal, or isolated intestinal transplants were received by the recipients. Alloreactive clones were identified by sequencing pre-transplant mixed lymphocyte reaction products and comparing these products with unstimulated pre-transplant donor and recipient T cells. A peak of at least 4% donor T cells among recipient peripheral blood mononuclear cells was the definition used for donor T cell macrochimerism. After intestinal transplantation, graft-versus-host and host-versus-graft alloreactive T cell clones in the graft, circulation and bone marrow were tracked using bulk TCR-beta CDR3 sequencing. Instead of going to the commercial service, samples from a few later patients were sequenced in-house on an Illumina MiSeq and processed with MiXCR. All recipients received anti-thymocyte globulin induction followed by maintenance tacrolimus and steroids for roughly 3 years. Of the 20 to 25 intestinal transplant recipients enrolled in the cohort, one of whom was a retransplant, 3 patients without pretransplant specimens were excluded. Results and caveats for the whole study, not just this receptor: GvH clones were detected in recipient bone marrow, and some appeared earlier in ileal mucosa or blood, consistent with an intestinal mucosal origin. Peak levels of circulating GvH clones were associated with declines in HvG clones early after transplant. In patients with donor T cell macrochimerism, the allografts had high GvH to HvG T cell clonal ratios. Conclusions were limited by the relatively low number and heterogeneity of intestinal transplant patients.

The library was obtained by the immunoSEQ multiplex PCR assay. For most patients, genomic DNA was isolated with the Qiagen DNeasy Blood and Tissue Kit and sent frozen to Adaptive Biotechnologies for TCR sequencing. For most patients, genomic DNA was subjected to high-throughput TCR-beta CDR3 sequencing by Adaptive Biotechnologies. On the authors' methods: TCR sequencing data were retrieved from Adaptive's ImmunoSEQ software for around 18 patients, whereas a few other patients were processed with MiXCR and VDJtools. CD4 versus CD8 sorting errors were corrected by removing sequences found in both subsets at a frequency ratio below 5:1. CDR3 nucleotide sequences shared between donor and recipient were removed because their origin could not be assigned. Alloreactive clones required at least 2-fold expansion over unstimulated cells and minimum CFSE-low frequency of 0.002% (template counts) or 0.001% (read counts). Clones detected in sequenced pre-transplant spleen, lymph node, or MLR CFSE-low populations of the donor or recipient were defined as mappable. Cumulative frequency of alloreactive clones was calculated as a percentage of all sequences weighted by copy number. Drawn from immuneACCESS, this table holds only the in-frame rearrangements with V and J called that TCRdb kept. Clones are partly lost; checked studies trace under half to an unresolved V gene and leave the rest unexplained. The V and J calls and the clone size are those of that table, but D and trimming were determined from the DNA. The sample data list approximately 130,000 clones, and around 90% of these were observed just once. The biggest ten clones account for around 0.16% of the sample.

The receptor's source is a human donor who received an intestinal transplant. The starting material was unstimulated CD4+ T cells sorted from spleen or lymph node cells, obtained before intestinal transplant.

The DNA is TGTGCCAGCAGTTCCAAACAGGGCTACAATGAGCAGTTCTTC. This encodes CASSSKQGYNEQFF. This receptor chain uses TRBV6-1 and TRBJ2-1; the D gene is possibly TRBD1, with 6 bases matching. The CDR3 covers 14 residues, taking in both the cysteine and the phenylalanine. CDR3 DNA only is kept here, 42 bases in frame from base 1. V and J are truncated by 5 bases and 3 bases respectively, leaving an intervening sequence of 11 bases. The germline V gene provides CDR1 MNHNS and CDR2 SASEGT.